The 7 T cell receptor beta chains given below trace back to one sample, sequenced in a study of monozygotic twins with cystic fibrosis. Assay used: immunoSEQ multiplex PCR; TCRdb lists only in-frame clones, some missing. The sample yields approximately 13,000 clones, 80% to 90% seen once. The sequencing sample was made of blood. The receptors were gathered from a boy younger than 18 with cystic fibrosis.

The chain couples TRBV5-1 to TRBJ1-5; D is uncertain. V was shortened by 4 bases and J by 1 base, with 15 bases between the two germline ends. The CDR3 has 16 amino acids. From germline, CDR1 is SGHRS and CDR2 YFSETQ. This chain's CDR3 is CASSRDPQESNQPQHF. CDR3 nucleotides: TGCGCCAGCAGCCGGGATCCTCAGGAAAGCAATCAGCCCCAGCATTTT.

This chain links TRBV6-4 with TRBJ2-2, with D possibly matching TRBD2 (6 bases). This CDR3 has 14 residues. Between the trimmed V and J ends, which lost 6 bases and 6 bases, there was a span of 14 bases. Germline lookup yields CDR1 MRHNA and CDR2 SNTAGT. CDR3 nucleotides: TGTGCCAGCAGATTGTATGGGGAGGCCGGGGAGCTGTTTTTT. This translates into CASRLYGEAGELFF.

The chain couples TRBV4-1 to TRBJ2-1, with D possibly matching TRBD1 (6 bases). Germline V gene lookup returns CDR1 MGHRA and CDR2 YSYEKL. The V end lost 0 bases, the J end lost 6 bases, and 12 bases lay between the germline ends. This CDR3 contains 15 residues. CDR3 bases: TGCGCCAGCAGCCAAGATCTGGGGGCGTCCAATGAGCAGTTCTTC. It codes for CASSQDLGASNEQFF.

V is TRBV2 and J is TRBJ1-4, with TRBD1 matching over 9 bases. Germline V gene lookup returns CDR1 SNHLY and CDR2 FYNNEI. The CDR3 loop spans 16 amino acids. With V trimmed by 4 bases and J by 4 bases, 7 bases remained unmatched. CDR3 in DNA: TGTGCCAGCAGTGCACCGGGACAGGGAAATAATGAAAAACTGTTTTTT. It is translated as CASSAPGQGNNEKLFF.

The CDR3 sequence is CATSRAQGNQYF. DNA of the CDR3: TGTGCCACCAGCAGAGCACAGGGAAATCAGTACTTC. The genes are TRBV15 and TRBJ2-7; a possible D gene is TRBD1 (6 bases). Between the trimmed V and J ends, which lost 1 base and 10 bases, there was a span of 11 bases. This CDR3 spans 12 amino acids. Per the germline V gene, CDR1 is LNHNV and CDR2 is YYDKDF (reference sequence).

The genes are TRBV28 and TRBJ2-7; D unclear. The germline V and J ends were trimmed by 3 bases and 4 bases, with 4 bases remaining between them. The CDR3 consists of 11 residues. Germline values: CDR1 MDHEN, CDR2 SYDVKM. The CDR3 nucleotides are TGTGCCAGCAGTTTGCGTTACGAGCAGTACTTC. Translation: CASSLRYEQYF.

The chain couples TRBV6-1 to TRBJ2-3; D may correspond to TRBD1 or TRBD2 (5 bases each). V was trimmed by 5 bases and J by 2 bases, leaving 11 bases between them. The germline V gene encodes CDR1 MNHNS and CDR2 SASEGT. CDR3 length: 14 amino acids. The CDR3 region has the DNA TGTGCCAGCAGTCAGTGGGGGAACACAGATACGCAGTATTTT. Protein: CASSQWGNTDTQYF.